This T cell receptor beta chain was recorded in a study of siplizumab effects on memory and regulatory T cells (dated by TCRdb to between 2019 and 2020). Regarding the study in general: The study looked at the effect of siplizumab, an anti-CD2 antibody, on alloreactive T-cell subsets in allogeneic mixed lymphocyte reactions made from human PBMCs.

Spanning cysteine to phenylalanine, the CDR3 consists of 13 amino acids. Kept here is only the CDR3 DNA, which spans 39 bases and is read in frame from base 1. The junction shows trimming of 6 bases on V and 7 bases on J, and the gene matches do not reach 7 bases of it. The germline V gene supplies CDR1 KGHSH and CDR2 LQKENI. Libraries were made using the immunoSEQ multiplex PCR assay. About 10^5 TCR templates per sample were assayed by the deep sequencing platform. Genomic DNA extracted from sorted T cells was used for TCRbeta CDR3 sequencing. The paper's data handling went like this. The R programming language was used for clonal analysis of the TCRbeta CDR3 data. Comparing unstimulated samples against CFSE-low samples taken after the reaction was how alloreactive CD4+ and CD8+ clones were defined. Alloreactive CD4+ clones were assigned to regulatory or non-regulatory origin by matching sequences to sorted unstimulated Treg and non-Treg repertoires. TCRdb re-hosts the immuneACCESS table, in-frame sequences only. Its copies lack some clones; in the studies checked, an unresolved V gene accounts for under half of them, and the cause for the rest is not known. The DNA was the basis for D and trimming; V, J and clone size are from that table. The sample table shows about 100,000 clones, and over 90% are seen once. The ten top clones hold around 12% of the sample.

The investigation overall reported the following: For roughly 80-96% of proliferating CD4+ or CD8+ clones, no naive or memory phenotype could be assigned. Greater diversity appeared to be present in unstimulated naive T cells than in memory T cells, and a substantial contribution to the alloresponse seemed to be made by naive cells. Because sequences below about 10^-5 frequency were poorly captured, only a minor fraction of alloreactive clones could be mapped to unstimulated subsets. Among mappable alloreactive CD4+ clones, the Treg-derived fraction averaged around 70% with siplizumab versus around 29% in control reactions. No functional confirmation was obtained for the suppressive function of proliferating Tregs from siplizumab cultures. Siplizumab significantly reduced the cumulative frequency of alloreactive sequences traceable to unstimulated CD4+ memory T cells.

Turning to this clone: Its antigen is currently not known. Per-nucleotide qualities are absent, and no much larger clonotype sits a single base away.

Sorted unstimulated T cells and proliferating T cells recovered from mixed lymphocyte reactions were subjected to TCRbeta CDR3 sequencing. Fresh whole blood from fewer than 12 HLA-typed healthy donors was used to isolate PBMCs. To map where alloreactive clones came from, unstimulated CD4+ non-regulatory T cells were FACS-sorted. This clonotype was obtained from a human donor in good health. The chain links TRBV18 with TRBJ1-1, and 8 junction bases match TRBD1. Specimen: non-Treg CD4+ T cells sorted from blood. The cell subset or site label corresponds to: FACS-sorted unstimulated CD4+ non-regulatory T cells. The nucleotide sequence reads TGTGCCAGCTCGCTCCAGGGACAGGATGAAGCTTTCTTT. It encodes CASSLQGQDEAFF.